Listed below are T cell receptor beta chains from one sample, sequenced in a study of metastatic and nonmetastatic thyroid tumors. With MiXCR, TCRdb reprocessed the PCR reads. This table has more than 25,000 clones, roughly a tenth appearing once. Material for sequencing was blood. The receptors stem from a female donor with papillary thyroid cancer or a benign thyroid nodule (not recorded which). Some clones in this sample may be carry-over from other donors' samples. Each CDR3 is given with its conserved first and last residue. The D gene is left open where the match is weak. The size field is filled for only some rows; it gives once, few, many or a size class.

j_call v_call clone_size d_call cdr3_aa cdr3_nt
TRBJ2-7 TRBV20-1 few - CSATPPGLPRGYEQYF TGCAGTGCTACTCCCCCGGGACTCCCACGGGGTTACGAGCAGTACTTC
TRBJ2-1 TRBV6-2/TRBV6-3 medium-sized TRBD2 CASRGLAESSYNEQFF TGTGCCAGCAGAGGACTAGCGGAGAGCTCCTACAATGAGCAGTTCTTC
TRBJ2-2 TRBV19 few - CASSIVGGTGELFF TGTGCCAGTAGTATAGTCGGGGGTACCGGGGAGCTGTTTTTT
TRBJ2-3 TRBV7-2 few - CASSLQGIGDTQYF TGTGCCAGCAGCTTACAGGGGATCGGAGATACGCAGTATTTT
TRBJ2-5 TRBV4-2 many - CASSQQGRETQYF TGTGCCAGCAGCCAACAGGGGAGGGAGACCCAGTACTTC
TRBJ2-3 TRBV24-1 many TRBD1 CATSDPGQNTDTQYF TGTGCCACCAGTGACCCGGGACAGAACACAGATACGCAGTATTTT
TRBJ1-5 TRBV28 many TRBD1 CASSWTGENQPQHF TGTGCCAGCAGCTGGACAGGGGAAAATCAGCCCCAGCATTTT
TRBJ1-5 TRBV6-1 medium-sized - CASSYSRGSNQPQHF TGTGCCAGCAGTTATTCCCGGGGGAGCAATCAGCCCCAGCATTTT
TRBJ1-2 TRBV30 - TRBD1 CAWSYAGGGYGYTF TGTGCCTGGAGTTACGCAGGGGGCGGATATGGCTACACCTTC
TRBJ2-7 TRBV12-3/TRBV12-4 - - CASSGPRSPGSYEQYF TGTGCCAGCAGTGGGCCGCGCAGCCCGGGCTCCTACGAGCAGTACTTC
TRBJ2-1 TRBV29-1 many - CSNNRAGNEQFF TGCAGCAATAACCGGGCTGGGAATGAGCAGTTCTTC
TRBJ2-7 TRBV19 many - CASSLNRDFFDEQYF TGTGCCAGTAGTCTTAACCGGGATTTCTTCGACGAGCAGTACTTC
TRBJ2-5 TRBV11-3 many TRBD1 CASSSTGVSETQYF TGTGCCAGCAGCTCGACAGGGGTGAGCGAGACCCAGTACTTC
TRBJ2-1 TRBV7-9 many - CASSPVGSEQFF TGTGCCAGCAGCCCCGTCGGTAGTGAGCAGTTCTTC
TRBJ2-7 TRBV6-2/TRBV6-3 few - CATREGAREQYF TGTGCCACCAGGGAGGGGGCGCGGGAGCAGTACTTC
TRBJ2-2 TRBV11-2 many TRBD2 CASSLGPGLNTGELFF TGTGCCAGCAGCTTGGGGCCGGGACTAAACACCGGGGAGCTGTTTTTT
TRBJ2-1 TRBV7-2 many TRBD2 CASSLVPSGRAHGEQFF TGTGCCAGCAGCTTAGTCCCTAGCGGGAGGGCCCACGGTGAGCAGTTCTTC
TRBJ1-1 TRBV2 few - CASSDVGGGTEAFF TGTGCCAGCAGTGATGTCGGGGGCGGCACTGAAGCTTTCTTT
TRBJ2-7 TRBV4-1 many - CASSQGGGTGEQYF TGCGCCAGCAGCCAAGGAGGCGGCACGGGCGAGCAGTACTTC
TRBJ2-1 TRBV10-2 many TRBD2 CASSKRAGEQFF TGCGCCAGCAGTAAAAGAGCGGGAGAGCAGTTCTTC
TRBJ1-3 TRBV4-2 - - CASSHPTGGERTLSSGNTIYF TGTGCCAGCAGCCACCCGACCGGGGGGGAACGAACCCTGAGCTCTGGAAACACCATATATTTT
TRBJ1-1 TRBV6-4 - TRBD1 CASTDRVTEAFF TGTGCCAGCACAGACAGGGTAACTGAAGCTTTCTTT
TRBJ1-1 TRBV3-1 many - CASSPVGRNEAFF TGTGCCAGCAGCCCGGTCGGACGGAATGAAGCTTTCTTT
TRBJ1-1 TRBV12-3/TRBV12-4 many - CASIYRLLNTEAFF TGTGCCAGCATCTACAGGCTCTTGAACACTGAAGCTTTCTTT
TRBJ2-2 TRBV5-5 many - CASSRAVNTGELFF TGCGCCAGCAGCAGAGCGGTAAACACCGGGGAGCTGTTTTTT
TRBJ1-2 TRBV5-1 many - CASSLSGLGWLERDYGYTF TGCGCCAGCAGCTTGTCTGGTCTAGGGTGGTTAGAGCGTGACTATGGCTACACCTTC
TRBJ2-5 TRBV18 many - CASSQVGGETQYF TGTGCCAGCTCACAGGTTGGGGGAGAGACCCAGTACTTC
TRBJ1-5 TRBV29-1 few - CSVGQGRNQLQHF TGCAGCGTTGGTCAGGGACGCAATCAGCTCCAGCATTTT
TRBJ1-5 TRBV6-1 few - CASSEIMVPTGDQPQHF TGTGCCAGCAGTGAAATCATGGTGCCTACGGGAGATCAGCCCCAGCATTTT
TRBJ1-1 TRBV9 many - CASSVGGKSEAFF TGTGCCAGCAGCGTAGGGGGGAAGTCTGAAGCTTTCTTT
TRBJ1-1 TRBV12-3/TRBV12-4 many TRBD1 CASSPSRQGGSSEAFF TGTGCCAGCAGTCCATCCCGACAGGGAGGGTCCTCTGAAGCTTTCTTT
TRBJ2-3 TRBV6-2/TRBV6-3 many TRBD1 CASRSGTGHTDTQYF TGTGCCAGCAGATCCGGGACAGGGCACACAGATACGCAGTATTTT
TRBJ2-3 TRBV9 - - CASSVRQFTDTQYF TGTGCCAGCAGCGTACGTCAGTTCACAGATACGCAGTATTTT
TRBJ1-2 TRBV30 many - CAWSVRGGRGGYTF TGTGCCTGGAGTGTACGAGGGGGGCGTGGGGGCTACACCTTC
TRBJ2-7 TRBV27 many TRBD2 CASSLGGRGGHEQYF TGTGCCAGCAGTTTAGGTGGGAGGGGCGGGCACGAGCAGTACTTC
TRBJ2-7 TRBV5-1 many TRBD1 CASSLPGQRYEQYF TGCGCCAGCAGCTTACCGGGACAGAGATACGAGCAGTACTTC
TRBJ2-7 TRBV20-1 - TRBD2 CSAGPSGSDEQYF TGCAGTGCTGGACCTAGCGGGAGTGACGAGCAGTACTTC
TRBJ1-2 TRBV6-1 many - CASSPANYGYTF TGTGCCAGCAGCCCGGCTAACTATGGCTACACCTTC
TRBJ2-5 TRBV7-9 many TRBD2 CASSSGLAGQETQYF TGTGCCAGCAGCTCGGGACTAGCGGGGCAAGAGACCCAGTACTTC
TRBJ2-1 TRBV12-3/TRBV12-4 - - CASTVGYNEQFF TGTGCCAGCACGGTGGGATACAATGAGCAGTTCTTC